The 2 T cell receptor beta chains given below trace back to one sample, sequenced in a study of blood T cells in healthy people across ages. Combining a sample-barcoded 5' primer with a J-beta primer mix, a second PCR ran for 7 to 11 cycles. Via MiXCR, TCRdb re-called the 5' RACE reads, giving one row per CDR3 protein. The table has about 1,500,000 distinct CDR3 sequences, 28% seen once. Sequenced: blood. Receptor source: a woman in her twenties or thirties in good health.

In its sample, this clonotype was seen a few times. The rearrangement uses TRBV7-2 and TRBJ1-1; perhaps TRBD1 as D (5 bases). There are 14 residues in the CDR3. Germline lookup yields CDR1 SGHTA and CDR2 FQGNSA. V was trimmed by 5 bases and J by 4 bases, leaving 14 bases between them. The CDR3: CASSHRGFGTEAFF. The CDR3 nucleotides are TGTGCCAGCAGCCATAGGGGTTTTGGCACTGAAGCTTTCTTT.

With regard to this clonotype: The junction departs from the called germline gene at one end, perhaps through a read error. This chain joins TRBV5-1 and TRBJ2-1, with D possibly matching TRBD2 (7 bases). The CDR3 extends over 16 amino acids. CDR1 is SGHRS and CDR2 is YFSETQ in the germline V gene. The CDR3 coding sequence is TGCGCCAGCAGCTTGGCCGTGCAGGGGAGGGGCAATAAGCAGTTCTTC. Its protein is CASSLAVQGRGNKQFF.